This T cell receptor beta chain was recorded in a study of T cell changes during pregnancy in multiple sclerosis. The repertoire was sequenced with immunoSEQ multiplex PCR; TCRdb's copy has only in-frame clones and lacks some. The sample contains approximately 23,000 clones, about 89% of which appear only once. Trimming removed 4 bases from V and 0 bases from J; junction bases left unmatched: 3. CDR1 is MNHNS and CDR2 is SASEGT in the germline V gene. CDR3 length equals 15 residues. The origin of this receptor is a female donor in good health, enrolled as a control in a pregnancy study. The sample was CD4+ T cells from peripheral blood mononuclear cells, taken in the third trimester of pregnancy. V gene TRBV6-1 combines with J gene TRBJ2-3; 8 bases fit TRBD1. The CDR3 reads CASSVTGASTDTQYF. CDR3 sequence (DNA): TGTGCCAGCAGTGTGACAGGGGCTAGCACAGATACGCAGTATTTT.